The next 20 T cell receptor beta chains were all read from a single sample in a study of control samples from healthy donors and cancer patients. TCRdb's table, derived via immunoSEQ multiplex PCR, lists solely in-frame clones and lacks some. In the table there are 30,000 to 35,000 clones, around 94% of which are singletons. The sample taken for sequencing was blood. These TCRs come from a man in his fifties or sixties in good health.

The chain carries TRBV5-1 and TRBJ2-2; TRBD1 might be the D (6 bases). Germline loops: CDR1 SGHRS, CDR2 YFSETQ. V was cut by 2 bases and J by 6 bases, with 11 bases left in between. This CDR3 has 14 residues. The CDR3 is CASSFGTKSGELFF. The CDR3 bases are TGCGCCAGCAGCTTCGGGACAAAATCCGGGGAGCTGTTTTTT.

The chain is built from TRBV12-5 and TRBJ1-2, with a tentative D call TRBD1 (5 bases). Trimming shortened V by 1 base and J by 8 bases, and 17 bases separated the two germline ends. The CDR3 covers 15 residues. CDR1 LGHNT and CDR2 FRNRAP come from the germline V gene. The CDR3 coding sequence is TGTGCTAGTGGTTTGGACTCAGGGACGGGATGGGGCTACACCTTC. Protein product: CASGLDSGTGWGYTF.

This chain joins TRBV7-8 and TRBJ2-5; 8 bases are a match to TRBD2. The CDR3 is made up of 14 amino acids. J lost 5 bases, V lost 4 bases, and 6 bases had no gene match. Germline V gives CDR1 SGHVS, CDR2 FQNEAQ. The chain's CDR3 is CASSSWTSLETQYF. In DNA form, the CDR3 reads TGTGCCAGCAGCTCCTGGACTAGCTTGGAGACCCAGTACTTC.

The chain recombines TRBV6-4 with TRBJ2-1; no clear D. Germline V gives CDR1 MRHNA, CDR2 SNTAGT. V lost 4 bases, J lost 2 bases, and 15 bases lay in between. The CDR3 has 16 amino acids. The CDR3 sequence: CASSGDRGTTYNEQFF. CDR3 DNA sequence: TGTGCCAGCAGTGGAGACCGCGGTACTACCTACAATGAGCAGTTCTTC.

The chain joins TRBV6-2 or TRBV6-3 to TRBJ2-5; TRBD1 matches at 10 bases. Germline CDR1 and CDR2: MNHEY and SVGEGT. V lost 6 bases to trimming and J lost 5 bases; unmatched junction nucleotides: 9. This CDR3 comprises 15 residues. The CDR3: CASSTGTGASETQYF. The CDR3 coding sequence is TGTGCCAGCAGCACCGGGACAGGGGCTTCGGAGACCCAGTACTTC.

The chain has TRBV10-1 and TRBJ2-1; the match to TRBD1 covers 8 bases. V dropped 2 bases and J dropped 12; count of bases not matched to a gene: 6. The CDR3 is 13 residues long. Germline V gives CDR1 WNHNN, CDR2 SYGVQD (reference sequence). The CDR3, as DNA: TGCGCCAGCAGTGAGGTTGGAACAGGGGGGCAGTTCTTC. It encodes CASSEVGTGGQFF.

The chain joins TRBV6-2 or TRBV6-3 to TRBJ2-5, with D perhaps matching TRBD1 (6 bases). Trimming shortened V by 0 bases and J by 1 base, and 12 bases separated the two germline ends. The CDR3 covers 16 residues. Germline V gene data show CDR1 as MNHEY and CDR2 as SVGEGT. The CDR3 is CASSYSRTALQETQYF. CDR3 bases: TGTGCCAGCAGTTACTCCCGGACAGCCCTCCAAGAGACCCAGTACTTC.

The chain recombines TRBV11-2 with TRBJ2-5, with D tentatively TRBD2 (6 bases). Germline assignment: CDR1 SGHAT and CDR2 FQNNGV. The CDR3 covers 15 residues. The V end was cut by 4 bases, the J end by 4 bases, with 16 bases between. The CDR3 DNA sequence: TGTGCCAGCAGCTCCGGGCTAGCGCGACCAGAGACCCAGTACTTC. It specifies CASSSGLARPETQYF.

With regard to this clone: Here the CDR3 omits its conserved ending phenylalanine or tryptophan, so a read error is the likely source. The chain carries TRBV6-5 and TRBJ1-2, with unresolved D. Trimming took 6 bases from V and 2 from J, leaving 10 bases between them. CDR1 and CDR2 from the germline V gene are MNHEY and SVGAGI. There are 13 residues in the CDR3. The CDR3 here is CASRPDWNYGYTL. Here the CDR3 DNA reads TGTGCCAGCAGGCCCGACTGGAACTATGGCTACACCCTC.

The chain is built from TRBV7-2 and TRBJ2-5; D unclear. Germline lookup yields CDR1 SGHTA and CDR2 FQGNSA. The CDR3 runs to 14 residues. V dropped 3 bases and J dropped 1 base, with 9 bases sitting between them. The CDR3 DNA reads as TGTGCCAGCAGCTTGATCCGGGCCCAAGAGACCCAGTACTTC. Translation: CASSLIRAQETQYF.

This chain joins TRBV7-8 and TRBJ1-2; perhaps TRBD1 as D (5 bases). Trimming stripped 4 bases from V and 1 base from J, with 7 bases between. The CDR3 extends over 13 amino acids. In germline, CDR1 is SGHVS, CDR2 FQNEAQ. The CDR3 loop reads CASSSTVNYGYTF. The CDR3 coding sequence is TGTGCCAGCAGCTCGACAGTTAACTATGGCTACACCTTC.

This chain links TRBV19 with TRBJ1-6; D not resolved. Germline-derived CDR1 and CDR2 are LNHDA and SQIVND (reference sequence). The CDR3 has 16 amino acids. Trimming removed 3 bases from V and 6 bases from J, with 15 bases in between. The CDR3 sequence is CASSMMGIQLNSPLHF. The CDR3, as DNA: TGTGCCAGTAGTATGATGGGGATTCAACTTAATTCACCCCTCCACTTT.

The genes are TRBV5-4 and TRBJ1-1; D call uncertain. Germline-derived CDR1 and CDR2 are SGHNT and YYREEE (reference sequence). The CDR3 runs to 14 residues. The ends were cut back, 0 bases at V and 0 bases at J, with 6 bases in the middle. The CDR3, as DNA: TGTGCCAGCAGCTTGGCACATATGAACACTGAAGCTTTCTTT. It codes for CASSLAHMNTEAFF.

V is TRBV5-6 and J is TRBJ2-2; 8 bases are shared with TRBD1. The germline V gene encodes CDR1 SGHDT and CDR2 YYEEEE. The trim removed 2 bases at V and 5 bases at J, leaving 5 bases unmatched. This CDR3 contains 15 residues. The CDR3 spells CASSLRDRRTGELFF. The CDR3 DNA reads as TGTGCCAGCAGCTTACGGGACAGGAGAACCGGGGAGCTGTTTTTT.

V and J are TRBV5-6 and TRBJ2-7, with D unclear. Germline V gene data show CDR1 as SGHDT and CDR2 as YYEEEE. The CDR3 spans 11 residues. The V end lost 1 base, the J end lost 6 bases, and 5 bases lay between the germline ends. CDR3 residues: CASSLSSEQYF. In DNA, the CDR3 is TGTGCCAGCAGCTTGAGCTCCGAGCAGTACTTC.

J is TRBJ2-1 and V is TRBV7-8; perhaps TRBD1 as D (6 bases). The germline V gene encodes CDR1 SGHVS and CDR2 FQNEAQ. The CDR3 is made up of 17 amino acids. V was shortened by 1 base and J by 7 bases, with 20 bases between the two germline ends. This CDR3 reads CASSLGGSISQGNEQFF. In nucleotides, the CDR3 is TGTGCCAGCAGCTTAGGAGGTAGCATCTCTCAGGGGAATGAGCAGTTCTTC.

V usage is TRBV15 and J usage is TRBJ2-7, with D hard to call. V shed 1 base and J shed 3 bases, with 4 bases lying between them. The CDR3 loop spans 12 amino acids. The germline CDR1 and CDR2 sequences are LNHNV and YYDKDF (reference sequence). Here the CDR3 reads CATSRVSYEQYF. The CDR3 DNA follows: TGTGCCACCAGCAGAGTCAGCTACGAGCAGTACTTC.

The chain links TRBV9 to TRBJ1-1, with D possibly matching TRBD1 (5 bases). In germline, CDR1 is SGDLS, CDR2 YYNGEE. The CDR3 is 14 amino acids. V lost 3 bases, J lost 3 bases, and 12 bases lay in between. The CDR3 DNA follows: TGTGCCAGCAGCGAGCAGGCCAGGGACACTGAAGCTTTCTTT. Translating gives CASSEQARDTEAFF.

The chain employs TRBV9 and TRBJ2-4, with no clear D. CDR3 length: 13 residues. The V end lost 0 bases, the J end lost 6 bases, and 7 bases lay between the germline ends. Germline assignment: CDR1 SGDLS and CDR2 YYNGEE. This chain's CDR3 is CASSVDPVNIQYF. As DNA, the CDR3 is TGTGCCAGCAGCGTAGATCCCGTAAACATTCAGTACTTC.

This chain connects TRBV12-3 or TRBV12-4 to TRBJ1-1, with D uncertain. The germline V and J ends were trimmed by 6 bases and 5 bases, with 7 bases remaining between them. The CDR3 loop spans 11 amino acids. DNA of the CDR3: TGTGCCAGCAGCTTGAGAACTGAAGCTTTCTTT. It codes for CASSLRTEAFF.